What follows is one T cell receptor (beta chain) and its context. Its antigen remains unidentified. Profiled with immunoSEQ multiplex PCR; TCRdb holds only in-frame clones, not every one. The sample records 95,000 to 150,000 clones, approximately 88% being singletons. The sample belongs to a study of T cell responses to AZD1222 COVID-19 vaccine. The study's findings and limits: With two AZD1222 doses given, Spike-specific TCR breadth and depth both rose. The study sampled repertoires only after the peak T cell response.

The trim removed 3 bases at V and 2 bases at J, leaving 3 bases unmatched. Germline CDR1 MNHEY, CDR2 SMNVEV (reference sequence). This CDR3 is built from 15 residues. The chain is built from TRBV27 and TRBJ2-3; 9 bases map to TRBD2. The sequencing used peripheral blood, collected on day 0 of AZD1222 vaccination. The TCR originated in an adult in good health. Written as DNA, the CDR3 is TGTGCCAGCAGTTTCAGCGGGGGGACCACAGATACGCAGTATTTT. Translation: CASSFSGGTTDTQYF.